This T cell receptor beta chain comes out of a study of T cells after yellow fever vaccination (dated 2019 in TCRdb). General notes on the study: Libraries from fractions with low cell numbers were prepared with the SMART-Seq v4 Ultra Low Input RNA kit. Bulk TCR alpha and beta repertoires were sequenced longitudinally to track T-cell clones before and after primary and booster YFV17D yellow fever vaccination. Two healthy male donors, one aged 18 to 29 and one aged 30 to 40 years, were included in the cohort. Blood was collected at multiple timepoints before and after primary and secondary immunization, and bulk PBMC replicates and cell subsets were isolated.

CDR3 length: 12 amino acids, cysteine to phenylalanine. Solely the CDR3 DNA is kept, with 36 bases framed from the first base. TCR cDNA was made using 5'RACE template switching, a step that added a universal primer site and unique molecular identifiers. Priming of cDNA synthesis was performed from both the TCR alpha and TCR beta constant segments. Libraries were amplified in two PCR steps, with sample barcodes and sequencing adapters added in the second step. Sequencing of the libraries was done on either Illumina HiSeq 2500 (2x100 bp) or NovaSeq (2x150 bp). Turning to the authors' computational methods: MIGEC handled demultiplexing of reads and collapsing into UMI consensus sequences, while MiXCR performed V(D)J alignment. Vaccine-responding clonotypes were defined with edgeR using replicate PBMC samples, requiring FDR below 0.01 and a log2 fold change above 5 up to day 15. Each bulk clonotype was labeled CD4 or CD8 based on which sequenced repertoire, CD4 or CD8, contained the clonotype at higher abundance. TCRdb reworked the public reads: Q25 trimming with fastp, MiXCR clone assembly, productive beta chains retained. Identical CDR3 proteins give one entry, which carries the most common genes and DNA. TCRdb's processing, not the study's, gives the V and J calls here. The sample table holds tens of thousands of distinct CDR3 sequences, of which around 7% were seen once. Of the sample, 28% falls within the top ten clones.

Points the paper makes about the study in general: After the booster, most of the clones that had expanded following primary vaccination were detected again (almost 98% of CD4 and more than 85% of CD8), which suggests that memory was broadly maintained. Compared with the primary T-cell response, the secondary T-cell response was faster but weaker, reaching its peak on day 5 rather than on day 15. Because the study included only a couple of donors, the extent to which the findings can be generalized is limited. Computational filtering was needed because FACS-sorted repertoires could contain abundant contaminating clonotypes from the bulk population. A small fraction of clonotypes appeared in both the CD4 and CD8 compartments, likely as a result of convergent recombination.

Many counts were recorded for this clonotype. Its antigen is not yet known. Base qualities are not at hand, and no much larger clone is one base apart. The treatment or condition label on this specimen signifies: live attenuated yellow fever vaccine strain. A standard Ficoll-Paque protocol was used to isolate PBMCs from peripheral blood. Dynabeads CD4 and CD8 positive selection kits were used to isolate CD4 and CD8 T-cell fractions. TriZol was used to extract RNA from bulk PBMCs, CD4 and CD8 fractions, and dextramer-positive and dextramer-negative fractions. This receptor was obtained from a man between 18 and 29 years old who received the YFV17D yellow fever vaccine. The chain employs TRBV21-1 and TRBJ1-1. TRBV21-1 represents a pseudogene. The starting material was CD8+ T cells sorted from PBMCs, obtained around 15 days after the first yellow fever vaccination. The CDR3 here reads CASSKGGTEAFF. The DNA reads TGTGCCAGCAGCAAAGGGGGCACTGAAGCTTTCTTT.